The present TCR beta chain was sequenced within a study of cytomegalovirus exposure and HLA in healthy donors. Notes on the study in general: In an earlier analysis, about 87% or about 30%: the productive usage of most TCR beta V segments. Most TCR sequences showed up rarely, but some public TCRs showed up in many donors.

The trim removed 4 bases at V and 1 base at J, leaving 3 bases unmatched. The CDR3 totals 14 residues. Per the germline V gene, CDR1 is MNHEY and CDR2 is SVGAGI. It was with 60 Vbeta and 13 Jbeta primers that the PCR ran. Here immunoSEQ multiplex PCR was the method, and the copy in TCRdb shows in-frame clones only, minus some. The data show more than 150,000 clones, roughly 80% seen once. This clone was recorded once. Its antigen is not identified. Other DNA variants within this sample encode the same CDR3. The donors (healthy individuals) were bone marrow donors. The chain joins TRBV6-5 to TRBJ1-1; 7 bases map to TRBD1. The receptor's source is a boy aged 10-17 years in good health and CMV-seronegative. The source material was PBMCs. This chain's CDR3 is CASSSRQGNTEAFF. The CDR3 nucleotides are TGTGCCAGCAGTTCTCGACAGGGGAACACTGAAGCTTTCTTT.